Listed below are T cell receptor beta chains from one sample, sequenced in a study of T cell responses to AZD1222 COVID-19 vaccine. The assay was immunoSEQ multiplex PCR, and TCRdb's table has in-frame clones only and misses some. Here the sample spans 95,000 to 150,000 clones, around 90% being singletons. Source: peripheral blood, taken on day 0 of AZD1222 vaccination. These receptors all come from an adult in good health. CDR3s include the opening cysteine and the closing phenylalanine or tryptophan. D genes are given only for firm matches. The size field is filled for only some rows; it gives once, few, many or a size class.

J gene,D gene,V gene,clone size,CDR3 protein,CDR3 DNA
TRBJ1-1,.,TRBV30,.,CAWRRAFF,TGTGCCTGGAGGAGAGCTTTCTTT
TRBJ2-1,.,TRBV15,.,CATSRDLSYEQFF,TGTGCCACCAGCAGAGATCTGAGCTATGAGCAGTTCTTC
TRBJ1-2,.,TRBV7-9,once,CASSLGAYSGFTF,TGTGCCAGCAGCTTAGGGGCGTACTCCGGTTTCACCTTC
TRBJ1-6,.,TRBV6-6,.,CASSYNSPLHF,TGTGCCAGCAGTTATAATTCACCCCTCCACTTT
TRBJ2-3,.,TRBV7-2,.,CASSGLRGTQYF,TGTGCCAGCAGCGGCCTGAGGGGTACGCAGTATTTT
TRBJ2-7,TRBD1,TRBV3-1/TRBV3-2,.,CASSHTDRGGNEQYF,TGTGCCAGCAGCCACACGGACAGGGGAGGAAACGAGCAGTACTTC
TRBJ2-5,.,TRBV6-1,.,CASSFTTYQETQYF,TGTGCCAGCAGTTTCACGACGTACCAAGAGACCCAGTACTTC
TRBJ2-1,.,TRBV3-1/TRBV3-2,.,CASSQGGYGEQFF,TGTGCCAGCAGCCAAGGCGGGTACGGTGAGCAGTTCTTC
TRBJ2-7,.,TRBV6-5,.,CASSSTGREPYEQYF,TGTGCCAGCAGTAGCACAGGGCGGGAGCCCTACGAGCAGTACTTC
TRBJ2-5,TRBD2,TRBV10-1,.,CASSTGTSGQETQYF,TGCGCCAGCAGTACCGGGACTAGCGGACAAGAGACCCAGTACTTC
TRBJ2-7,.,TRBV5-1,.,CASSAEDRTYEQYF,TGCGCCAGCAGCGCCGAAGACAGAACCTACGAGCAGTACTTC
TRBJ1-4,TRBD1,TRBV29-1,.,CSGSTGSGEKLFF,TGCAGCGGATCGACAGGGTCAGGAGAAAAACTGTTTTTT
TRBJ1-1,.,TRBV7-2,.,CASSSGRWSTEAFF,TGTGCCAGCAGCTCCGGACGGTGGAGCACTGAAGCTTTCTTT
TRBJ1-1,.,TRBV7-9,.,CASSLGGLKNTEAFF,TGTGCCAGCAGCTTAGGAGGACTCAAAAACACTGAAGCTTTCTTT
TRBJ1-4,.,TRBV28,.,CASRVRGEKLFF,TGTGCCAGCAGAGTAAGGGGAGAAAAACTGTTTTTT
TRBJ1-6,TRBD1,TRBV7-3,.,CASSAQDRGNSPLHF,TGTGCCAGCAGCGCACAGGACAGGGGCAATTCACCCCTCCACTTT
TRBJ1-2,.,TRBV25-1,.,CASSDRDLYGYTF,TGTGCCAGCAGTGATCGGGACCTCTATGGCTACACCTTC